The clone carrying this T cell receptor (beta chain) was observed at least ten times. Its antigen remains unknown. The sample's time point: patch test 1, 2 weeks after DPC sensitization. The treatment: therapeutic diphenylcyclopropenone sensitization with weekly scalp DPC. TCRdb reprocessed the RACE reads with MiXCR, giving one entry per CDR3 protein. The table has about 360,000 distinct CDR3 sequences, approximately 6.3% seen once. The entry originates in a study of human T cells and chemical hapten exposure. Across the whole study: The study enrolled mostly female patients with alopecia areata, totalis or universalis. TCR yield per sample varied, mainly due to pooled library volumes. The study, taken as a whole, reports: TCRs at a frequency above 1 in 1000 stayed unchanged with DPC sensitization.

With 6 bases removed from V and 8 bases from J, the gap between germline ends came to 23 bases. This CDR3 region has 16 residues. The germline V gene has CDR1 MNHEY and CDR2 SVGEGT. The sequences come from whole blood, collected in connection with sensitization to the hapten diphenylcyclopropenone (DPC). This clonotype was sampled from a woman in her late teens or twenties with alopecia areata. Some clones in this sample may be carry-over from other donors' samples. V and J are TRBV6-2 or TRBV6-3 and TRBJ2-1, with D possibly matching TRBD2 (7 bases). This chain's CDR3 is CASSLEYGGLTHEQFF. As DNA, the CDR3 is TGTGCCAGCAGCCTGGAGTACGGGGGGCTGACGCATGAGCAGTTCTTC.